This T cell receptor (beta chain) emerged from a study of T cell changes during pregnancy in multiple sclerosis (dated by TCRdb to about 2019). In terms of the full investigation: In women with multiple sclerosis, the researchers looked at how the T cell repertoire shifted as pregnancy progressed.

CDR1 and CDR2 (LGHNA, YSLEER) derive from the germline V gene. The germline ends are 10 bases apart after V is trimmed by 1 base and J by 0 bases. The CDR3 runs 17 amino acids, cysteine and phenylalanine included. Here the CDR3 DNA is all that survives: 51 bases in frame from base 1. Preparation of the library involved the immunoSEQ multiplex PCR assay. TCRdb limited this immuneACCESS table to in-frame rearrangements with V and J called. A share of clones is missing; checked studies link under half to unresolved V genes, and the rest is unexplained. The sample table contains approximately 34,000 clones; only one count was recorded for about nine tenths of them. About 10% of the sample is in the top ten clones. Details on this clone: The target of this receptor is not known. No much larger clone exists at a distance of one base, and base qualities are not known.

The source is a female donor with multiple sclerosis, enrolled in a pregnancy study. Sequencing was performed on CD8+ T cells from peripheral blood mononuclear cells, taken before pregnancy. The rearranged chain carries TRBV4-3 and TRBJ1-6; TRBD1 is possibly the D segment (5 matching bases). In nucleotide form, the sequence is TGCGCCAGCAGCCAAGTCCAGGGCGGCTCCTATAATTCACCCCTCCACTTT. This encodes CASSQVQGGSYNSPLHF.